The TCR beta chain described here comes from a study of blood T cell repertoires in COVID-19. Study background: T cells, B-cell-depleted T cells, or PBMCs provided the cDNA or gDNA that served as material.

Authors' analysis steps: Estimation of nucleated cell counts relied on the amplification of reference gene primers. Only in-frame clones appear in the TCRdb table, and some are missing; sequencing was by immunoSEQ multiplex PCR. V, J and clone size reflect that table, while D and trimming were determined from the DNA. The data contain 95,000 to 150,000 clones, less than 75% of them singletons. Germline V gives CDR1 MDHEN, CDR2 SYDVKM. The J segment lost 1 base and the V segment lost 6 bases, leaving 3 bases of the junction unmatched. The CDR3 spans 15 residues. The TCR comes from a human donor with acute or convalescent COVID-19. The donor label of this sample is uncertain. The sample consisted of peripheral blood. The genes are TRBV28 and TRBJ2-2; TRBD2 agrees at 9 bases. The chain's CDR3 is CASSLAGVNTGELFF. In nucleotides, the CDR3 is TGTGCCAGCAGCTTAGCGGGGGTGAACACCGGGGAGCTGTTTTTT.